This section outlines one T cell receptor (beta chain) sequence together with its context. Its antigen is not identified. These data belong to a study of beta chain features in type 1 diabetes. The study's findings and limits: People with Type 1 diabetes carried modestly yet significantly shorter TCRB CDR3s in all four CD4+ subsets.

What was sequenced were expressed TCRB transcripts, since all of the isolated RNA had been reverse transcribed. Assay used: immunoSEQ multiplex PCR; TCRdb lists only in-frame clones, some missing. The repertoire holds 300,000 to 400,000 clones, with around 10% as singletons. Sorting of CD4+ naive, central memory, regulatory and stem cell-like memory cells was performed via CD45RO/CCR7/CD25/CD127/CD95/CD27. The clonotype comes from a man aged 25-45 years with type 1 diabetes. Sequenced sample: central memory CD4+ T cells from blood.

CDR3 sequence reads: CASSSHDGAYGYTF. The CDR3 region has the DNA TGTGCCAGCAGTTCGCATGATGGAGCCTATGGCTACACCTTC. This rearrangement joins TRBV6-5 to TRBJ1-2; D ambiguous. The CDR3 length is 14 residues. V gave up 4 bases and J gave up 4 bases, with 13 bases separating them. Germline assignment: CDR1 MNHEY and CDR2 SVGAGI.